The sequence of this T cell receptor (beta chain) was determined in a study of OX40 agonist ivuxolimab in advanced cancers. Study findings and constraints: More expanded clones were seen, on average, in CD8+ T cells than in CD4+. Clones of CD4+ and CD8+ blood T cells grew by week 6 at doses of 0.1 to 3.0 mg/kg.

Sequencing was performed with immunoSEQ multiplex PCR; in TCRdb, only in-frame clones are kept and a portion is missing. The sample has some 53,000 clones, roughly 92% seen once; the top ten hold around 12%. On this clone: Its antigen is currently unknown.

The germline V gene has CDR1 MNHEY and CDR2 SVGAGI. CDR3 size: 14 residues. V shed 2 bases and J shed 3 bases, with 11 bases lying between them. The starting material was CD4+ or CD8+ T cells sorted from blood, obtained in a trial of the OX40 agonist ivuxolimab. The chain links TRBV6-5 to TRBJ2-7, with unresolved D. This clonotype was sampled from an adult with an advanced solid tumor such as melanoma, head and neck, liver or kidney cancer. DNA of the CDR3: TGTGCCAGCAGTTACCAGAAGGTCGGCTACGAGCAGTACTTC. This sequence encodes CASSYQKVGYEQYF.